This T cell receptor beta chain emerged from a study of control samples from healthy donors and cancer patients (dated by TCRdb to about 2020). Libraries were made using the immunoSEQ multiplex PCR assay. Not all clones reach the TCRdb copy of this immuneACCESS table, which keeps in-frame sequences only. Checked studies attribute under half of the gap to unresolved V genes and leave the rest unexplained. For this sample the table gives about 140,000 clones, of which roughly 90% were detected only once. Roughly 12% of the sample is in the top ten clones. From a lookup of the germline V gene, CDR1 and CDR2 are SGHDN and FVKESK. CDR3 length: 14 amino acids, cysteine to phenylalanine. Here the CDR3 DNA is all that survives: 42 bases in frame from base 1. Trimming removed 8 bases from V and 2 bases from J, leaving 16 bases between the germline ends. For this clone: There is no known antigen for this receptor. Qualities for individual bases were not recorded, and no much larger clone is one base off.

The rearrangement joined TRBV14 to TRBJ2-7; the D region possibly corresponds to TRBD2 (6 bases align). Source material: blood. This clonotype was sampled from a man in his thirties or forties in good health. The base sequence is TGTGCCAGCCAGGGAACGGGAGAAACCTACGAGCAGTACTTC. Its protein is CASQGTGETYEQYF.